One sample yielded the 16 T cell receptor beta chains listed below, sequenced in a study of blood T cell repertoires in COVID-19. Data came from immunoSEQ multiplex PCR; TCRdb stores just in-frame clones and leaves some out. Here the sample spans under 200,000 clones, almost 85% being singletons. The sequencing sample was made of peripheral blood. Source of these receptors: an elderly woman with COVID-19, enrolled during active disease.

This chain connects TRBV24-1 to TRBJ1-2; TRBD1 might be the D (5 bases). CDR1 and CDR2 (germline): KGHDR, SFDVKD. This CDR3 region has 17 residues. The V gene lost 2 bases and the J gene lost 4 bases, with 19 bases spanning the gap. The CDR3: CATSDYDLTARSYGYTF. Here the CDR3 DNA reads TGTGCCACCAGTGATTATGATTTGACAGCCCGCTCCTATGGCTACACCTTC.

The V and J genes are TRBV7-2 and TRBJ2-7; 7 nucleotides line up with TRBD1. The V gene's germline CDR1 is SGHTA and CDR2 FQGNSA. V gave up 7 bases and J gave up 3 bases; unmatched junction bases: 18. CDR3 size: 17 residues. The CDR3 DNA follows: TGTGCCAGCACCCTAGAGGGGGCCGGGACAGCATACTACGAGCAGTACTTC. Translated, it gives CASTLEGAGTAYYEQYF.

The sample holds a few counts of this clone. The chain recombines TRBV12-5 with TRBJ1-4; 9 positions agree with TRBD1. The trim removed 0 bases at V and 10 bases at J, leaving 3 bases unmatched. The CDR3 runs to 14 residues. The germline V gene has CDR1 LGHNT and CDR2 FRNRAP. The CDR3 DNA reads TGTGCTAGTGGTTTGGTTGGGACAGGGATAAAACTGTTTTTT. Translation: CASGLVGTGIKLFF.

The chain has TRBV6-6 and TRBJ2-3; D might be TRBD2 (6 bases). The CDR3 loop spans 13 amino acids. Germline lookup yields CDR1 MNHNY and CDR2 SVGAGI (reference sequence). Trimming left V 5 bases short and J 4 bases short, with 10 bases between. CDR3 in DNA: TGTGCCAGCAGTCCACTAGCTCCAGATACGCAGTATTTT. Its protein is CASSPLAPDTQYF.

As concerns this clone: Other DNA sequences within the sample encode an identical CDR3. This chain uses TRBV19 with TRBJ2-7; 7 bases align to TRBD2. This CDR3 is 16 amino acids long. Unmatched junction bases numbered 5, after V lost 0 bases and J lost 0 bases. The V gene's germline CDR1 is LNHDA and CDR2 SQIVND (reference sequence). As DNA, the CDR3 is TGTGCCAGTAGTATAGAAGCTAGCGGTAGCTCCTACGAGCAGTACTTC. Its protein is CASSIEASGSSYEQYF. Using reference TRBV19 and TRBJ2-7 for the parts outside the CDR3, the full variable domain is DGGITQSPKYLFRKEGQNVTLSCEQNLNHDAMYWYRQDPGQGLRLIYYSQIVNDFQKGDIAEGYSVSREKKESFPLTVTSAQKNPTAFYLCASSIEASGSSYEQYFGPGTRLTVT.

This chain connects TRBV9 to TRBJ1-4; D gene ambiguous. V dropped 3 bases and J dropped 3 bases, with 9 bases sitting between them. Germline V gene lookup returns CDR1 SGDLS and CDR2 YYNGEE. There are 14 residues in the CDR3. CDR3 nucleotides: TGTGCCAGCAGCGCGGGGTGGGCTAATGAAAAACTGTTTTTT. The encoded protein is CASSAGWANEKLFF.

This chain connects TRBV10-3 to TRBJ2-5; tentative D call: TRBD1 (5 bases). V was cut by 4 bases and J by 1 base, with 13 bases left in between. Germline CDR1 reads ENHRY; CDR2 reads SYGVKD. The CDR3 extends over 15 amino acids. The CDR3 sequence is CAISALDSFQETQYF. Here the CDR3 DNA reads TGTGCCATCAGTGCGCTCGACAGTTTCCAAGAGACCCAGTACTTC.

This rearrangement joins TRBV29-1 to TRBJ2-5; D perhaps matches TRBD1 (6 bases). The CDR3 totals 12 residues. The germline CDR1 and CDR2 sequences are SQVTM and ANQGSEA. Trimming removed 3 bases from V and 2 bases from J, with 7 bases in between. For the CDR3, the DNA is TGCAGCGTTGACAGGGGTCAAGAGACCCAGTACTTC. Its protein is CSVDRGQETQYF.

J is TRBJ2-1 and V is TRBV23-1; the D gene is possibly TRBD2 (6 bases). TRBV23-1 is an open reading frame, and its role is uncertain. The CDR3 has 17 residues. Trimming removed 3 bases from V and 1 base from J, with 16 bases in between. The CDR3 sequence: CASSHCGVGKSYNEQFF. The CDR3 DNA sequence: TGCGCCAGCAGTCATTGCGGGGTAGGAAAATCCTACAATGAGCAGTTCTTC.

The chain recombines TRBV28 with TRBJ1-4, with D possibly being TRBD1 (5 bases). The CDR3 runs to 15 residues. Trimming removed 8 bases at V and 1 base at J, with 14 bases between. Germline CDR1 MDHEN, CDR2 SYDVKM. The CDR3, as DNA: TGTGCCAGCCGAACTCCGGGGGGAACTAATGAAAAACTGTTTTTT. It translates to CASRTPGGTNEKLFF. Full variable domain (rest looked up from reference TRBV28 and TRBJ1-4): DVKVTQSSRYLVKRTGEKVFLECVQDMDHENMFWYRQDPGLGLRLIYFSYDVKMKEKGDIPEGYSVSREKKERFSLILESASTNQTSMYLCASRTPGGTNEKLFFGSGTQLSVL.

This chain uses TRBV28 with TRBJ1-2; 10 bases line up with TRBD1. With V trimmed by 6 bases and J by 8 bases, 9 bases remained unmatched. Germline V gene data show CDR1 as MDHEN and CDR2 as SYDVKM. The CDR3 is made up of 14 amino acids. CDR3: CASRGTGVGRGYTF. CDR3 nucleotide sequence: TGTGCCAGCAGAGGGACAGGGGTGGGCCGAGGCTACACCTTC.

The J gene is TRBJ1-1, the V gene TRBV4-3; 8 bases agree with TRBD1. Losses at the gene ends were 0 bases for V and 0 bases for J; bases not matched to a gene: 9. CDR3 size: 18 residues. Germline lookup yields CDR1 LGHNA and CDR2 YSLEER. The CDR3 DNA follows: TGCGCCAGCAGCCAAGATCTAGGCAGGGGGCTTCTGAACACTGAAGCTTTCTTT. This sequence encodes CASSQDLGRGLLNTEAFF.

The V gene is TRBV28, the J gene TRBJ2-2; D is unresolved. Germline V lookup: CDR1 MDHEN, CDR2 SYDVKM. V was shortened by 7 bases and J by 5 bases, with 14 bases between the two germline ends. CDR3 size: 14 residues. The CDR3 bases are TGTGCCAGCACAGCAGGAACCAAAACCGGGGAGCTGTTTTTT. The encoded protein is CASTAGTKTGELFF.

The rearrangement uses TRBV18 and TRBJ1-5; tentatively, D is TRBD1 (6 bases). V was clipped by 3 bases and J by 4 bases, with 13 bases between them. The germline V gene encodes CDR1 KGHSH and CDR2 LQKENI. CDR3 length: 15 amino acids. In DNA, the CDR3 is TGTGCCAGCTCACCGTTAGGGGGAGCGAATCAGCCCCAGCATTTT. This encodes CASSPLGGANQPQHF.

The rearrangement joins TRBV19 to TRBJ2-3; TRBD1 is a possible D gene (6 bases). CDR3 length: 15 residues. Trimming removed 5 bases at V and 5 bases at J, with 17 bases between. CDR1 LNHDA and CDR2 SQIVND come from the germline V gene (reference sequence). The DNA for the CDR3 is TGTGCCAGTAGTGTTCGACAGGCACTAAGAGATACGCAGTATTTT. Residues: CASSVRQALRDTQYF.

The chain is built from TRBV10-3 and TRBJ1-2; D is possibly TRBD1 (6 bases). The CDR3 loop spans 12 amino acids. The germline CDR1 and CDR2 sequences are ENHRY and SYGVKD. V was trimmed by 4 bases and J by 4 bases, leaving 7 bases between them. The CDR3 region has the DNA TGTGCCATCAGTGTAGGGGGCTATGGCTACACCTTC. Protein product: CAISVGGYGYTF.